This entry lists 5 T cell receptor beta chains sequenced from one sample in a study of blood T cell repertoires in COVID-19. TCRdb's copy holds only in-frame clones and misses some; the assay was immunoSEQ multiplex PCR. This table has 350,000 or so clones, 92% appearing once. Sequencing used PBMCs or T cells enriched from blood (not recorded which). These receptor sequences come from a woman in her twenties or thirties who had recovered from COVID-19.

The gene calls are TRBV6-2 or TRBV6-3 and TRBJ1-4; D is uncertain. CDR3 length: 15 amino acids. The germline gives CDR1 MNHEY, CDR2 SVGEGT. The V and J ends lost 2 bases and 8 bases respectively, with 15 bases between them. CDR3 amino acids: CASSYVGSLEEKLFF. DNA of the CDR3: TGTGCCAGCAGTTACGTTGGCAGCTTGGAGGAAAAACTGTTTTTT.

The gene calls are TRBV4-2 and TRBJ2-3, with D tentatively TRBD2 (6 bases). The germline gives CDR1 LGHNA, CDR2 YNFKEQ. Trimming left V 4 bases short and J 6 bases short, with 11 bases between. The CDR3 totals 13 residues. The CDR3 DNA follows: TGTGCCAGCAGCCTACGCCGGGGGGATACGCAGTATTTT. It yields the protein CASSLRRGDTQYF.

The chain uses TRBV25-1 and TRBJ2-2, with D perhaps TRBD1 (6 bases). The V and J ends lost 4 bases and 3 bases respectively, with 15 bases between them. Germline CDR1 MGHDK, CDR2 SYGVNS. The CDR3 is made up of 16 amino acids. The CDR3 bases are TGTGCCAGCAGTGGTGACAGGAGAGGTGACACCGGGGAGCTGTTTTTT. Encoded protein: CASSGDRRGDTGELFF.

The genes are TRBV18 and TRBJ1-2; TRBD1 agrees at 7 bases. Germline-derived CDR1 and CDR2 are KGHSH and LQKENI. The CDR3 totals 15 residues. J gave up 1 base and V 3 bases, and 5 bases lay outside the gene matches. In DNA form, the CDR3 reads TGTGCCAGCTCACCCCGGGACAGCTATAACTATGGCTACACCTTC. This translates into CASSPRDSYNYGYTF.

The chain is built from TRBV28 and TRBJ1-5; 7 bases fit TRBD1. CDR1 and CDR2 (germline): MDHEN, SYDVKM. The CDR3 spans 15 residues. V dropped 5 bases and J dropped 6; count of bases not matched to a gene: 10. This CDR3 reads CASSPRQGEGQPQHF. Here the CDR3 DNA reads TGTGCCAGCAGTCCCCGACAGGGAGAAGGTCAGCCCCAGCATTTT. Full variable domain (missing parts from reference TRBV28 and TRBJ1-5): DVKVTQSSRYLVKRTGEKVFLECVQDMDHENMFWYRQDPGLGLRLIYFSYDVKMKEKGDIPEGYSVSREKKERFSLILESASTNQTSMYLCASSPRQGEGQPQHFGDGTRLSIL.